The entry that follows covers one T cell receptor beta chain sequence. Its antigen is still unknown. The V gene lost 6 bases and the J gene lost 0 bases, with 12 bases spanning the gap. The germline V gene has CDR1 SNHLY and CDR2 FYNNEI. The CDR3 spans 15 residues. This sample is part of a study of cytomegalovirus exposure and HLA in healthy donors. Findings and caveats of the study: Across donors, most TCRs were seen rarely, yet some public ones were widespread.

The table came from immunoSEQ multiplex PCR; TCRdb's copy has only in-frame clones and leaves some out. The table includes approximately 160,000 clones, approximately 96% detected once. The clonotype originates from a young woman in good health and CMV-seronegative. The rearrangement links TRBV2 to TRBJ2-1, with D perhaps TRBD2 (5 bases). The source material was PBMCs. The CDR3 reads CASRARSGSYNEQFF. The CDR3 region has the DNA TGTGCCAGCAGGGCCCGAAGCGGCTCCTACAATGAGCAGTTCTTC. The entire variable domain, with the rest obtained from reference TRBV2 and TRBJ2-1, is as follows: EPEVTQTPSHQVTQMGQEVILRCVPISNHLYFYWYRQILGQKVEFLVSFYNNEISEKSEIFDDQFSVERPDGSNFTLKIRSTKLEDSAMYFCASRARSGSYNEQFFGPGTRLTVL.